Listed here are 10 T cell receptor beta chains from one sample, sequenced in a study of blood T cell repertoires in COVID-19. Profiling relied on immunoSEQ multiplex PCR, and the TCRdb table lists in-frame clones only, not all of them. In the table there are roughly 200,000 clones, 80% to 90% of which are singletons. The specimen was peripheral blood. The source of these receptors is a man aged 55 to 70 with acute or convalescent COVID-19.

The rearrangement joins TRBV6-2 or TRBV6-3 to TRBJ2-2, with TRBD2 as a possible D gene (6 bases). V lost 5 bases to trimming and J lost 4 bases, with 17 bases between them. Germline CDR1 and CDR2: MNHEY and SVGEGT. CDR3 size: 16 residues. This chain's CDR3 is CASSPLRRVATGELFF. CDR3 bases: TGTGCCAGCAGTCCCTTGAGGAGGGTGGCCACCGGGGAGCTGTTTTTT.

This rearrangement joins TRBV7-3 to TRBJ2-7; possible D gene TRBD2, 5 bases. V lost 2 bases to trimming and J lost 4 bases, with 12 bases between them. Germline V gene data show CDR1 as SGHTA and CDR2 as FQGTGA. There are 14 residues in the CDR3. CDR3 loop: CASSLEGRMYEQYF. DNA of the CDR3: TGTGCCAGCAGCTTAGAGGGCAGGATGTACGAGCAGTACTTC.

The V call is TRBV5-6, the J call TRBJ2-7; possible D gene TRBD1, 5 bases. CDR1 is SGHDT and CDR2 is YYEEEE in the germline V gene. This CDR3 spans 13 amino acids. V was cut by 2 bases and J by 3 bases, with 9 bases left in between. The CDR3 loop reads CASSLRQYYEQYF. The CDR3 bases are TGTGCCAGCAGCTTACGACAGTACTACGAGCAGTACTTC.

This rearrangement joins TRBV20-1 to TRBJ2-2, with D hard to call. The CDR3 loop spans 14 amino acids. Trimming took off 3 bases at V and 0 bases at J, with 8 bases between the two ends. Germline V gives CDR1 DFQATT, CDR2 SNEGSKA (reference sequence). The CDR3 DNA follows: TGCAGTGCTAGTAGGCGGACGAACACCGGGGAGCTGTTTTTT. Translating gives CSASRRTNTGELFF.

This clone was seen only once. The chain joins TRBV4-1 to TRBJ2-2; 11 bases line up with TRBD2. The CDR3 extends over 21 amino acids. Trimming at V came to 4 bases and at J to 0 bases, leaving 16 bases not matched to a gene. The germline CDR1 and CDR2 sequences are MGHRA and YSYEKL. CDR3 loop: CASSRLNTRIAGGSNTGELFF. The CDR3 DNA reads TGCGCCAGCAGCCGCCTCAATACCAGAATAGCGGGAGGGTCGAACACCGGGGAGCTGTTTTTT.

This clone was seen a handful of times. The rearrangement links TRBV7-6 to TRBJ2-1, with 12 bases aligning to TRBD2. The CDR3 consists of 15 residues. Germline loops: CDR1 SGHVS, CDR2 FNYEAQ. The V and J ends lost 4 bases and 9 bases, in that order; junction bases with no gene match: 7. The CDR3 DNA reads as TGTGCCAGCAGCTCTTCACTAGCGGGAGGCTTTGAGCAGTTCTTC. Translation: CASSSSLAGGFEQFF. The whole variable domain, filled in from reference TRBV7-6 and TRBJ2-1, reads GAGVSQSPRYKVTKRGQDVALRCDPISGHVSLYWYRQALGQGPEFLTYFNYEAQQDKSGLPNDRFSAERPEGSISTLTIQRTEQRDSAMYRCASSSSLAGGFEQFFGPGTRLTVL.

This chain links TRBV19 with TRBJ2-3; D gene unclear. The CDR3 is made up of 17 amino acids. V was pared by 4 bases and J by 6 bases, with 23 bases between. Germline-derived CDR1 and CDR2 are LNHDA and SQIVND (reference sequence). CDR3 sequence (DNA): TGTGCCAGTAGTAGAGATTTAGCCTCCTCTGGAGTGGATACGCAGTATTTT. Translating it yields CASSRDLASSGVDTQYF. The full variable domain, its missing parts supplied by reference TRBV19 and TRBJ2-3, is DGGITQSPKYLFRKEGQNVTLSCEQNLNHDAMYWYRQDPGQGLRLIYYSQIVNDFQKGDIAEGYSVSREKKESFPLTVTSAQKNPTAFYLCASSRDLASSGVDTQYFGPGTRLTVL.

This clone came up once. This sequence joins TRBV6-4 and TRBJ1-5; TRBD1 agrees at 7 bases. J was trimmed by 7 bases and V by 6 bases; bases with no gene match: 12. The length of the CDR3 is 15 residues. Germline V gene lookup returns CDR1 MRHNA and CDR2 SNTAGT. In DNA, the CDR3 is TGTGCCAGCAGCAGGAGGGCAGGGGGAGAACAGCCCCAGCATTTT. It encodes CASSRRAGGEQPQHF.

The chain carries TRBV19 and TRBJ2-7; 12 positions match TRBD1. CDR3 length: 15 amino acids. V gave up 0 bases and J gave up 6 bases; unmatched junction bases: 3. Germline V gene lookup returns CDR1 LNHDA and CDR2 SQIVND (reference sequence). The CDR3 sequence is CASSIEGTGGGEQYF. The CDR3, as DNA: TGTGCCAGTAGTATAGAAGGGACAGGGGGCGGCGAGCAGTACTTC.

The CDR3 region has the DNA TGTGCCAGCAGCCTCCATGATAGCGGGCGCTACAATGAGCAGTTCTTC. This gives the protein CASSLHDSGRYNEQFF. The chain is built from TRBV7-9 and TRBJ2-1; 7 bases are shared with TRBD2. The germline V gene encodes CDR1 SEHNR and CDR2 FQNEAQ (reference sequence). The J segment lost 3 bases and the V segment lost 5 bases, leaving 10 bases of the junction unmatched. The CDR3 is 16 amino acids.